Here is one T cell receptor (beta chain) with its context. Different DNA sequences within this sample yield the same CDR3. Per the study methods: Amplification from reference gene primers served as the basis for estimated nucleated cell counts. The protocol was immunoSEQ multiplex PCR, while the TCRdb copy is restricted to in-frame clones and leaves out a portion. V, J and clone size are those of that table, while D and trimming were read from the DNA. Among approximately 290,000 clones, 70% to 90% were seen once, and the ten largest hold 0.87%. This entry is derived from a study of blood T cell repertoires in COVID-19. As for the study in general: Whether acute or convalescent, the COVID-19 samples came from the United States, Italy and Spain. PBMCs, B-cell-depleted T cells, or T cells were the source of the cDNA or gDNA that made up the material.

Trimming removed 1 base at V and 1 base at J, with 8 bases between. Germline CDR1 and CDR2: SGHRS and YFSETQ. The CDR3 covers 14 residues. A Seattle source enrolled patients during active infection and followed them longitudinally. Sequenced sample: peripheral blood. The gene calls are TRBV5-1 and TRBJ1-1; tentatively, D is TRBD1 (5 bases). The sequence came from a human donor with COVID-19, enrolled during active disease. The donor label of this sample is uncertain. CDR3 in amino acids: CASSLSGQNTEAFF. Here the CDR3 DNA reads TGCGCCAGCAGCTTGTCTGGACAGAACACTGAAGCTTTCTTT.